These 29 T cell receptor beta chains share one sample of origin, sequenced in a study of CD8+ T cells in alopecia areata. Reverse transcribed after extraction, RNA yielded cDNA as the sequencing template. The protocol was immunoSEQ multiplex PCR, while the TCRdb copy is restricted to in-frame clones and leaves out a portion. The sample shows under 70,000 clones, around 96% of them seen only once. Material: CD8+ T cells sorted from blood, obtained at week 0. The receptors were sampled from a human donor with alopecia areata.

As DNA, the CDR3 is TGTGCCAGCAGCTTAGCATACTCGAACACCGGGGAGCTGTTTTTT. Amino acids: CASSLAYSNTGELFF. J is TRBJ2-2 and V is TRBV7-2; no reliable D call. Trimming pared 0 bases from V and 0 bases from J, leaving 5 bases between. The germline gives CDR1 SGHTA, CDR2 FQGNSA. CDR3 length: 15 residues.

This chain uses TRBV5-8 with TRBJ2-2, with D possibly matching TRBD2 (6 bases). CDR3 size: 15 residues. V lost 0 bases and J lost 3, with 9 bases in between. CDR1 is SGHTS and CDR2 is YDEGEE in the germline V gene. The CDR3 DNA reads as TGTGCCAGCAGCTTGGTGAGGGAGGACACCGGGGAGCTGTTTTTT. This codes for CASSLVREDTGELFF.

V is TRBV4-1 and J is TRBJ2-1; the D is unclear. Germline V gene data show CDR1 as MGHRA and CDR2 as YSYEKL. Deletions cut 4 bases from V and 8 bases from J, with 18 bases between. This CDR3 contains 15 residues. The CDR3 DNA follows: TGCGCCAGCAGCCGCCAGTTGGGCTATGCGCATGAGCAGTTCTTC. Amino acids: CASSRQLGYAHEQFF.

The rearrangement uses TRBV27 and TRBJ2-1; D might be TRBD1 (5 bases). Germline lookup yields CDR1 MNHEY and CDR2 SMNVEV (reference sequence). Between the trimmed V and J ends, which lost 8 bases and 10 bases, there was a span of 15 bases. The CDR3 extends over 12 amino acids. Here the CDR3 reads CASRSPWGEQFF. CDR3 DNA: TGTGCCAGCCGTTCCCCCTGGGGCGAGCAGTTCTTC.

V gene TRBV5-1 combines with J gene TRBJ2-5; D gene ambiguous. CDR3 length equals 15 residues. The V end lost 0 bases, the J end lost 1 base, and 10 bases lay between the germline ends. Germline CDR1 reads SGHRS; CDR2 reads YFSETQ. The CDR3 region has the DNA TGCGCCAGCAGCTTGGCCGGGCCGGGCCAAGAGACCCAGTACTTC. It codes for CASSLAGPGQETQYF.

V is TRBV19 and J is TRBJ1-1; D unclear. Germline CDR1 LNHDA, CDR2 SQIVND (reference sequence). The CDR3 length is 13 residues. Deletions cut 6 bases from V and 5 bases from J, with 13 bases between. CDR3 amino acids: CASSGMVGTEAFF. The CDR3 region has the DNA TGTGCCAGTAGCGGCATGGTAGGGACTGAAGCTTTCTTT.

The J gene is TRBJ1-1, the V gene TRBV7-2; D possibly corresponds to TRBD1 (5 bases). The CDR3 has 13 residues. Trimming cost V 4 bases and J 5 bases, with 11 bases left between them. Germline-derived CDR1 and CDR2 are SGHTA and FQGNSA. This CDR3 reads CASSSGGGTEAFF. The CDR3 bases are TGTGCCAGCAGCTCCGGGGGAGGGACTGAAGCTTTCTTT.

The genes are TRBV7-8 and TRBJ2-1; 8 nucleotides line up with TRBD1. Per the germline V gene, CDR1 is SGHVS and CDR2 is FQNEAQ. The CDR3 is 17 amino acids. Trimming at V came to 5 bases and at J to 7 bases, leaving 16 bases not matched to a gene. The CDR3 loop is CASSREWSGGGRNEQFF. CDR3 nucleotides: TGTGCCAGCAGCCGAGAATGGTCAGGGGGCGGTAGAAATGAGCAGTTCTTC. Supplemented by reference TRBV7-8 and TRBJ2-1, the full variable domain reads GAGVSQSPRYKVAKRGQDVALRCDPISGHVSLFWYQQALGQGPEFLTYFQNEAQLDKSGLPSDRFFAERPEGSVSTLKIQRTQQEDSAVYLCASSREWSGGGRNEQFFGPGTRLTVL.

The chain links TRBV2 to TRBJ1-2; D possibly corresponds to TRBD1 (5 bases). The V end lost 7 bases, the J end lost 4 bases, and 19 bases lay between the germline ends. The CDR3 runs to 15 residues. Germline CDR1 SNHLY, CDR2 FYNNEI. The CDR3 DNA reads TGTGCCAGCATCCCCGTGGGGCAAGGGGTCTATGGCTACACCTTC. It codes for CASIPVGQGVYGYTF.

V is TRBV4-2 and J is TRBJ1-2; D not resolved. V dropped 0 bases and J dropped 6 bases, with 2 bases sitting between them. Germline CDR1 is LGHNA and CDR2 is YNFKEQ. The CDR3 has 11 amino acids. For the CDR3, the DNA is TGTGCCAGCAGCCAAGAGCATGGCTACACCTTC. Residues: CASSQEHGYTF.

The rearrangement links TRBV7-6 to TRBJ2-6, with D unclear. V was clipped by 5 bases and J by 0 bases, with 11 bases between them. This CDR3 has 16 amino acids. Germline loops: CDR1 SGHVS, CDR2 FNYEAQ. The CDR3 sequence is CASSPVMGSGANVLTF. As DNA, the CDR3 is TGTGCCAGCAGCCCCGTTATGGGCTCTGGGGCCAACGTCCTGACTTTC.

V gene TRBV27 combines with J gene TRBJ2-1, with D unclear. V lost 2 bases and J lost 7, with 12 bases in between. The CDR3 spans 14 residues. CDR1 is MNHEY, CDR2 SMNVEV, per germline (reference sequence). CDR3 residues: CASSLTQGRNEQFF. The CDR3 coding sequence is TGTGCCAGCAGTTTAACGCAAGGGCGAAATGAGCAGTTCTTC.

The rearrangement joins TRBV5-6 to TRBJ2-7; D may be TRBD1 (6 bases). The length of the CDR3 is 14 residues. Germline V gene data show CDR1 as SGHDT and CDR2 as YYEEEE. Trimming stripped 3 bases from V and 4 bases from J, with 14 bases between. The CDR3 loop reads CASSSGTNIYEQYF. The CDR3 DNA sequence: TGTGCCAGCAGCTCCGGGACAAACATTTACGAGCAGTACTTC. The full variable domain, with the rest looked up from reference TRBV5-6 and TRBJ2-7, is DAGVTQSPTHLIKTRGQQVTLRCSPKSGHDTVSWYQQALGQGPQFIFQYYEEEERQRGNFPDRFSGHQFPNYSSELNVNALLLGDSALYLCASSSGTNIYEQYFGPGTRLTVT.

This chain links TRBV4-3 with TRBJ2-5; possible D gene TRBD1, 5 bases. CDR3 length: 16 residues. V lost 6 bases to trimming and J lost 5 bases, with 22 bases between them. CDR1 and CDR2 from the germline V gene are LGHNA and YSLEER. CDR3 residues: CASSRQGAGPGETQYF. The CDR3 DNA is TGCGCCAGCAGTCGGCAGGGTGCAGGACCAGGGGAGACCCAGTACTTC.

Worth noting for this clone: The junction departs from germline at one end; a sequencing error may be responsible. The chain is built from TRBV11-2 and TRBJ1-4; tentative D call: TRBD1 (6 bases). Germline V gene sequence: CDR1 SGHAT, CDR2 FQNNGV. The CDR3 is 14 amino acids. CDR3 amino acids: CASSTGGGGMAPAF. CDR3 in DNA: TGTGCCAGCAGCACCGGGGGGGGCGGAATGGCCCCCGCTTTT.

The rearrangement uses TRBV11-3 and TRBJ2-2; 7 bases are shared with TRBD2. The CDR3 extends over 16 amino acids. CDR1 is SGHNT and CDR2 is YENEEA in the germline V gene. V trimming: 1 base; J trimming: 4 bases; junction bases outside the gene matches: 6. Written as DNA, the CDR3 is TGTGCCAGCAGCTTAGGGCTAGCGGAGACCACCGGGGAGCTGTTTTTT. Amino acid sequence: CASSLGLAETTGELFF.

This clone was seen a few times. The chain has TRBV4-2 and TRBJ2-4; 7 nucleotides line up with TRBD2. J lost 0 bases, V lost 2 bases, and 13 bases had no gene match. The CDR3 has 19 residues. The germline V gene has CDR1 LGHNA and CDR2 YNFKEQ. The CDR3 here is CASSQHRDYHWVAKNIQYF. The CDR3 DNA follows: TGTGCCAGCAGCCAACACCGGGACTACCATTGGGTAGCCAAAAACATTCAGTACTTC.

V and J are TRBV5-1 and TRBJ2-3, with D unclear. This CDR3 has 16 residues. Germline values: CDR1 SGHRS, CDR2 YFSETQ. The germline V and J ends were trimmed by 1 base and 4 bases, with 16 bases remaining between them. The CDR3 DNA reads as TGCGCCAGCAGCTTGCTGAGGAACATAGGACCAGATACGCAGTATTTT. Translating it yields CASSLLRNIGPDTQYF.

The gene calls are TRBV13 and TRBJ1-2; TRBD1 might be the D (5 bases). The germline V gene has CDR1 PRHDT and CDR2 FYEKMQ (reference sequence). The CDR3 extends over 17 amino acids. V dropped 5 bases and J dropped 3 bases, with 22 bases sitting between them. The DNA for the CDR3 is TGTGCCAGCAGCCTCCGGGCGGATCAGGGACGGGACTATGGCTACACCTTC. The encoded protein is CASSLRADQGRDYGYTF.

The chain carries TRBV29-1 and TRBJ2-7; D remains ambiguous. The CDR3 runs to 14 residues. V was trimmed by 7 bases and J by 2 bases, leaving 18 bases between them. Germline CDR1 is SQVTM and CDR2 is ANQGSEA. Here the CDR3 DNA reads TGCAGCGCCCTGAGGTTGGCACCTGCCTACGAGCAGTACTTC. As protein: CSALRLAPAYEQYF.

The chain couples TRBV7-8 to TRBJ1-1; no clear D. Trimming pared 5 bases from V and 3 bases from J, leaving 16 bases between. The CDR3 length is 15 residues. Per germline, CDR1 SGHVS and CDR2 FQNEAQ. CDR3: CASSPSRILHTEAFF. The CDR3 nucleotides are TGTGCCAGCAGCCCCAGCCGGATATTGCACACTGAAGCTTTCTTT.

This chain's CDR3 is CSAIGRDTEAFF. In nucleotides, the CDR3 is TGCAGCGCCATAGGACGTGACACTGAAGCTTTCTTT. This chain links TRBV29-1 with TRBJ1-1; D gene unclear. CDR3 size: 12 residues. V was clipped by 7 bases and J by 3 bases, with 12 bases between them. Germline V lookup: CDR1 SQVTM, CDR2 ANQGSEA.

The chain couples TRBV11-2 to TRBJ2-3; D call uncertain. The V gene's germline CDR1 is SGHAT and CDR2 FQNNGV. Trimming shortened V by 5 bases and J by 2 bases, and 23 bases separated the two germline ends. There are 18 residues in the CDR3. CDR3 sequence (DNA): TGTGCCAGCAGCCCCGACCTTACGCAAGACTTCAACACAGATACGCAGTATTTT. This codes for CASSPDLTQDFNTDTQYF.

V gene TRBV2 combines with J gene TRBJ1-5; TRBD1 agrees at 7 bases. CDR1 and CDR2 (germline): SNHLY, FYNNEI. This CDR3 is built from 14 residues. V lost 4 bases and J lost 4; bases outside the gene matches: 4. The CDR3 nucleotides read TGTGCCAGCAGTGGACAGGGCCTGAATCAGCCCCAGCATTTT. It codes for CASSGQGLNQPQHF.

The genes are TRBV5-1 and TRBJ1-6, with no clear D. This CDR3 is built from 17 residues. Trimming removed 0 bases from V and 3 bases from J, with 13 bases in between. Germline-derived CDR1 and CDR2 are SGHRS and YFSETQ. The CDR3 region has the DNA TGCGCCAGCAGCTTGGCCAAGGGAATCTACTATAATTCACCCCTCCACTTT. Amino acid sequence: CASSLAKGIYYNSPLHF.

This clone was recorded once. The genes are TRBV5-1 and TRBJ1-1, with 8 bases lining up with TRBD1. Per germline, CDR1 SGHRS and CDR2 YFSETQ. The CDR3 has 14 residues. V was pared by 4 bases and J by 5 bases, with 7 bases of the junction left unmatched. This CDR3 reads CASSTGQGRTEAFF. The CDR3 DNA reads as TGCGCCAGCAGCACAGGACAGGGAAGGACTGAAGCTTTCTTT.

As concerns this clone: At one end the junction does not follow the germline gene, possibly because of a read error. This chain links TRBV7-8 with TRBJ2-1, with D uncertain. Germline lookup yields CDR1 SGHVS and CDR2 FQNEAQ. CDR3 length equals 8 residues. CDR3 region: CASSPQVF. CDR3 sequence (DNA): TGTGCCAGCAGCCCCCAAGTCTTC.

The rearrangement joins TRBV15 to TRBJ2-1, with D uncertain. The CDR3 runs 14 residues. The V and J ends lost 0 bases and 1 base respectively, with 4 bases between them. Germline CDR1 reads LNHNV; CDR2 reads YYDKDF (reference sequence). Written as DNA, the CDR3 is TGTGCCACCAGCAGAGAAGGGTCCTACAATGAGCAGTTCTTC. It translates to CATSREGSYNEQFF.

The V gene is TRBV4-1, the J gene TRBJ2-7; 10 nucleotides match TRBD1. Germline V lookup: CDR1 MGHRA, CDR2 YSYEKL. V was pared by 2 bases and J by 6 bases, with 10 bases of the junction left unmatched. The CDR3 has 16 residues. CDR3 sequence (DNA): TGCGCCAGCAGCCAAACCCCGGGACAGGGGCCTTTCGAGCAGTACTTC. Amino acids: CASSQTPGQGPFEQYF.